This T cell receptor (beta chain) comes out of a study of blood T cell repertoires in COVID-19. Background on the study: In each case, the material was cDNA or gDNA derived from T cells, B-cell-depleted T cells, or PBMCs.

Original handling: Amplification of reference gene primers was used by the study to estimate nucleated cell counts. Some clones are missing from TCRdb's copy, which holds only in-frame ones; the method was immunoSEQ multiplex PCR. V and J calls and clone size are those listed in that table; D and trimming were worked out from the DNA. The sample lists approximately 250,000 clones; 84% were seen once. Deletions cut 4 bases from V and 0 bases from J, with 10 bases between. Germline lookup yields CDR1 SGHAT and CDR2 FQNNGV. This CDR3 has 16 residues. The gene calls are TRBV11-2 and TRBJ1-6, with unresolved D. The sequencing sample was made of peripheral blood. This sequence originates from a man in his fifties with acute or convalescent COVID-19. DNA of the CDR3: TGTGCCAGCAGCTCCAAGAAGAGCTCCTATAATTCACCCCTCCACTTT. Its protein product is CASSSKKSSYNSPLHF.